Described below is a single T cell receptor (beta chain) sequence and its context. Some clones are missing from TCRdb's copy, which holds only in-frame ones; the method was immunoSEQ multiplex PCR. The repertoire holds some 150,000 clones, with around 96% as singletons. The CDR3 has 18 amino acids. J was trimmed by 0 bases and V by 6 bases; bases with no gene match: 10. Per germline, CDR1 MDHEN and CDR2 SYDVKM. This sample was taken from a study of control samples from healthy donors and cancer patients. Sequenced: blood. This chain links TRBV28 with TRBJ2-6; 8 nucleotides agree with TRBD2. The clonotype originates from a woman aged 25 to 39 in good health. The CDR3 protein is CASRTSGPVSSGANVLTF. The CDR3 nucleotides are TGTGCCAGCAGAACTAGCGGTCCCGTCAGCTCTGGGGCCAACGTCCTGACTTTC.